This is a list of T cell receptor beta chains from one sample in a study of CD8 T cells in ankylosing spondylitis. Using its own MiXCR run on the 5' RACE reads, TCRdb lists one record per CDR3 protein. The sample records 750,000 to 850,000 distinct CDR3 sequences, about an eighth being singletons. The source material was blood, either unsorted or a sorted T cell fraction (not recorded which). The source of these receptors is a male donor with ankylosing spondylitis. CDR3s include the opening cysteine and the closing phenylalanine or tryptophan. D genes are given only for firm matches. Clone size appears in some rows only: once, few, many, or a class for an expanded clone.

j_call	v_call	clone_size	d_call	cdr3_aa	cdr3_nt
TRBJ1-5	TRBV10-1	NA	TRBD1	CASSQMGTVSQPQHF	TGCGCCAGCAGTCAAATGGGGACAGTTTCTCAGCCCCAGCATTTT
TRBJ1-6	TRBV28	NA	NA	CASSSPGTMGSPLHF	TGTGCCAGCAGTTCTCCAGGGACAATGGGTTCACCCCTCCACTTT
TRBJ1-1	TRBV29-1	few	NA	CSVVGENTEAFF	TGCAGCGTTGTAGGGGAGAACACTGAAGCTTTCTTT
TRBJ2-1	TRBV24-1	many	TRBD2	CATSDLALAGGRNEQFF	TGTGCCACCAGTGATTTGGCTCTAGCGGGAGGGAGAAATGAGCAGTTCTTC
TRBJ1-2	TRBV7-2	few	TRBD1	CASRQGMGYGYTF	TGTGCCAGCAGACAGGGGATGGGCTATGGCTACACCTTC
TRBJ1-6	TRBV6-5	many	TRBD1	CASSYDRGRSPLHF	TGTGCCAGCAGTTATGACAGGGGAAGGTCACCCCTCCACTTT
TRBJ1-1	TRBV20-1	many	NA	CSAKGQPNTEAFF	TGCAGTGCTAAAGGACAGCCGAACACTGAAGCTTTCTTT
TRBJ1-1	TRBV3-1	NA	NA	CASSQDWWNTEVFF	TGTGCCAGCAGCCAAGATTGGTGGAACACTGAAGTTTTCTTT
TRBJ2-3	TRBV11-1	NA	NA	CASSSGRYTDTQYF	TGTGCCAGCAGCTCAGGGAGATACACAGATACGCAGTATTTT
TRBJ2-3	TRBV14	NA	NA	CASTEGFGTDTQYF	TGTGCCAGCACCGAGGGGTTTGGCACAGATACGCAGTATTTT
TRBJ2-3	TRBV6-1	few	TRBD2	CASSRRQGTSRSTDTQYF	TGTGCCAGCAGTCGTCGACAAGGGACTAGCAGATCCACAGATACGCAGTATTTT
TRBJ2-6	TRBV6-1	few	TRBD1	CASRTDRDSGANVLTF	TGTGCCAGCAGAACCGACAGGGACTCTGGGGCCAACGTCCTGACTTTC
TRBJ2-7	TRBV6-1	few	NA	CASSGPPMGSYEQYF	TGTGCCAGCAGTGGCCCGCCTATGGGATCCTACGAGCAGTACTTC
TRBJ1-1	TRBV20-1	few	NA	CSALGAFF	TGCAGTGCCCTGGGAGCTTTCTTT
TRBJ1-1	TRBV4-3	few	TRBD1	CASSQDQDRGDGTEAFF	TGCGCCAGCAGCCAAGATCAGGACAGGGGAGACGGCACTGAAGCTTTCTTT
TRBJ2-5	TRBV2	NA	NA	CASSRQGGREETQYF	TGTGCCAGCAGTCGACAGGGAGGGAGGGAAGAGACCCAGTACTTC
TRBJ1-5	TRBV27	NA	NA	CASSLFGVGNQPQHF	TGTGCCAGCAGTTTATTTGGTGTCGGAAATCAGCCCCAGCATTTT
TRBJ2-1	TRBV6-6	many	TRBD2	CAAGDTYNEQFF	TGTGCCGCGGGAGACACCTACAATGAGCAGTTCTTC
TRBJ2-7	TRBV7-6	many	NA	CASSLGTEIYEQYF	TGTGCCAGCAGCTTAGGAACAGAGATCTACGAGCAGTACTTC
TRBJ1-2	TRBV6-2/TRBV6-3	NA	NA	CASSYSGQGKGTF	TGTGCCAGCAGTTACTCGGGACAAGGGAAGGGAACCTTC
TRBJ2-7	TRBV6-6	NA	TRBD1	CASKTLDRAEQYF	TGTGCCAGCAAGACCTTGGACAGGGCCGAGCAGTACTTC
TRBJ2-3	TRBV28	NA	NA	CASRTGTLRTDTQYF	TGTGCCAGCAGAACCGGGACACTGAGGACAGATACGCAGTATTTT
TRBJ1-1	TRBV5-6	NA	TRBD1	CASSLGTGEGVRMNTEAFF	TGTGCCAGCAGCTTGGGGACAGGGGAGGGGGTCCGGATGAACACTGAAGCTTTCTTT
TRBJ2-1	TRBV7-2	few	NA	CASSLSRSSSYNEQFF	TGTGCCAGCAGCTTATCGCGGAGTAGCTCCTACAATGAGCAGTTCTTC
TRBJ1-1	TRBV7-2	many	NA	CASSLLPAPIEAFF	TGTGCCAGCAGCTTATTGCCAGCCCCCATTGAAGCTTTCTTT
TRBJ1-1	TRBV5-1	many	NA	CASSLERMNTEAFF	TGTGCCAGCAGCTTAGAGAGGATGAACACTGAAGCTTTCTTT
TRBJ2-7	TRBV9	NA	TRBD1	CASSATGQGIYEQYF	TGTGCCAGCAGCGCGACGGGACAGGGGATCTACGAGCAGTACTTC
TRBJ2-2	TRBV20-1	NA	NA	CSARDRRGREGTGELFF	TGCAGTGCTAGAGATCGGCGGGGTCGCGAGGGAACCGGGGAGCTGTTTTTT
TRBJ2-6	TRBV5-6	few	NA	CASSLRRFGQTRAGANVLTF	TGTGCCAGCAGCTTGAGGAGATTCGGACAGACTCGAGCTGGGGCCAACGTCCTGACTTTC
TRBJ2-2	TRBV5-1	NA	TRBD1	CASSADRDRDTGELFF	TGCGCCAGCAGCGCGGACAGGGATCGTGACACCGGGGAGCTGTTTTTT
TRBJ2-7	TRBV9	many	TRBD2	CASRPGLAGSEQYF	TGTGCCAGCAGGCCGGGACTAGCGGGAAGCGAGCAGTACTTC
TRBJ1-1	TRBV6-5	few	NA	CASRFSGEGTEAFF	TGTGCCAGCAGGTTCTCCGGGGAGGGCACTGAAGCTTTCTTT
TRBJ1-2	TRBV29-1	many	TRBD1	CSVRQGAEGYTF	TGCAGCGTGCGACAGGGGGCGGAGGGCTACACCTTC
TRBJ1-2	TRBV6-5	few	TRBD1	CASSYRTGVSYGYTF	TGTGCCAGCAGTTACCGGACAGGGGTCAGCTATGGCTACACCTTC